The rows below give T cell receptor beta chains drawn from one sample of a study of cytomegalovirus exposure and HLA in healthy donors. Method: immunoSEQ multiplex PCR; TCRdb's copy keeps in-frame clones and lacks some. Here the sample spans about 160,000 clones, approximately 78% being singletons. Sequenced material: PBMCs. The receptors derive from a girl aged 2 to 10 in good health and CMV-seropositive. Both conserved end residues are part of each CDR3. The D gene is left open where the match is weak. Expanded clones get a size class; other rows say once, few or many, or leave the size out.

CDR3aa: CASSLRAGRPNYGYTF
CDR3nt: TGCGCCAGCAGCTTGCGGGCGGGGAGGCCTAACTATGGCTACACCTTC
abundance: .
v_gene: TRBV5-1
j_gene: TRBJ1-2
d_gene: .

CDR3aa: CASSISGGGGTQYF
CDR3nt: TGTGCCAGTAGTATTAGCGGGGGGGGCGGGACCCAGTACTTC
abundance: .
v_gene: TRBV19
j_gene: TRBJ2-5
d_gene: TRBD2

CDR3aa: CASSPHKGAGELFF
CDR3nt: TGCGCCAGCAGCCCCCATAAGGGGGCCGGGGAGCTGTTTTTT
abundance: .
v_gene: TRBV4-1
j_gene: TRBJ2-2
d_gene: .

CDR3aa: CSAQEGYTF
CDR3nt: TGCAGTGCGCAAGAGGGCTACACCTTC
abundance: once
v_gene: TRBV20-1
j_gene: TRBJ1-2
d_gene: .

CDR3aa: CASSLQQGASEKLFF
CDR3nt: TGCGCCAGCAGCCTACAACAGGGGGCTTCTGAAAAACTGTTTTTT
abundance: few
v_gene: TRBV5-1
j_gene: TRBJ1-4
d_gene: TRBD1

CDR3aa: CASSLEASAGGPEETQYF
CDR3nt: TGTGCCAGCAGCTTGGAAGCTTCGGCGGGAGGGCCGGAAGAGACCCAGTACTTC
abundance: .
v_gene: TRBV5-4
j_gene: TRBJ2-5
d_gene: TRBD2

CDR3aa: CASSDPGYHQETQYF
CDR3nt: TGTGCCAGCAGTGACCCCGGGTACCACCAAGAGACCCAGTACTTC
abundance: .
v_gene: TRBV25-1
j_gene: TRBJ2-5
d_gene: .

CDR3aa: CAWLKTGAEAFF
CDR3nt: TGTGCCTGGCTAAAAACAGGGGCTGAAGCTTTCTTT
abundance: few
v_gene: TRBV30
j_gene: TRBJ1-1
d_gene: TRBD1

CDR3aa: CASSPGLLAGTSEADTQYF
CDR3nt: TGTGCCAGCAGCCCAGGTCTTCTAGCGGGAACCTCCGAGGCAGATACGCAGTATTTT
abundance: .
v_gene: TRBV7-9
j_gene: TRBJ2-3
d_gene: TRBD2

CDR3aa: CASSQESGKAYNSPLHF
CDR3nt: TGCGCCAGCAGCCAAGAGAGCGGGAAAGCCTATAATTCACCCCTCCACTTT
abundance: .
v_gene: TRBV4-1
j_gene: TRBJ1-6
d_gene: .

CDR3aa: CASSLSVTGLTANEKLFF
CDR3nt: TGTGCCAGCAGCTTAAGCGTTACAGGGCTCACAGCTAATGAAAAACTGTTTTTT
abundance: .
v_gene: TRBV7-6
j_gene: TRBJ1-4
d_gene: .

CDR3aa: CASSLVRGRGYTF
CDR3nt: TGTGCCAGCAGCTTAGTCAGGGGGCGAGGCTACACCTTC
abundance: .
v_gene: TRBV7-2
j_gene: TRBJ1-2
d_gene: TRBD1

CDR3aa: CASSFSRADTQYF
CDR3nt: TGTGCCAGCAGCTTTTCTCGCGCAGATACGCAGTATTTT
abundance: .
v_gene: TRBV7-8
j_gene: TRBJ2-3
d_gene: .

CDR3aa: CASSLLLWDSRERNTEAFF
CDR3nt: TGTGCCAGTAGTCTCCTATTGTGGGACAGCAGGGAACGCAACACTGAAGCTTTCTTT
abundance: .
v_gene: TRBV19
j_gene: TRBJ1-1
d_gene: TRBD1